One and the same sample provided the 17 T cell receptor beta chains below, sequenced in a study of human T cells and chemical hapten exposure. Described time point: patch test 3, about 24 weeks after DPC sensitization. The treatment was: therapeutic diphenylcyclopropenone sensitization with weekly scalp DPC. Via MiXCR, TCRdb re-called the RACE reads, giving one row per CDR3 protein. The data hold 82,000 or so distinct CDR3 sequences, with roughly 13% observed a single time. The material was whole blood, obtained in connection with sensitization to the hapten diphenylcyclopropenone (DPC). The receptors stem from a woman aged 50 to 65 with alopecia areata. Some clones in this sample may be carry-over from other donors' samples.

This clonotype showed up just a few times. J is TRBJ1-1 and V is TRBV29-1, with D tentatively TRBD1 (6 bases). This CDR3 contains 13 residues. Germline V lookup: CDR1 SQVTM, CDR2 ANQGSEA. V was shortened by 6 bases and J by 3 bases, with 14 bases between the two germline ends. This CDR3 reads CSVAKGGDTEAFF. The CDR3 DNA reads TGCAGCGTCGCTAAGGGGGGTGACACTGAAGCTTTCTTT. Filled out from reference TRBV29-1 and TRBJ1-1, the complete variable domain reads SAVISQKPSRDICQRGTSLTIQCQVDSQVTMMFWYRQQPGQSLTLIATANQGSEATYESGFVIDKFPISRPNLTFSTLTVSNMSPEDSSIYLCSVAKGGDTEAFFGQGTRLTVV.

This clonotype was counted a few times. This chain uses TRBV2 with TRBJ1-2; D gene unclear. With 2 bases removed from V and 0 bases from J, the gap between germline ends came to 1 base. Germline loops: CDR1 SNHLY, CDR2 FYNNEI. The CDR3 is made up of 12 amino acids. CDR3 loop: CASSEPNYGYTF. The CDR3 bases are TGTGCCAGCAGTGAACCTAACTATGGCTACACCTTC.

This clonotype has only a few counts. This sequence joins TRBV5-6 and TRBJ2-1; no firm D call. The CDR3 runs to 14 residues. Per germline, CDR1 SGHDT and CDR2 YYEEEE. The V end was cut by 0 bases, the J end by 9 bases, with 13 bases between. CDR3 DNA sequence: TGTGCCAGCAGCTTGGGGCTAGAAATGGGTGAGCAGTTCTTC. This codes for CASSLGLEMGEQFF.

There are many counts of this clonotype. The genes are TRBV12-3 or TRBV12-4 and TRBJ1-3; D is undetermined. Trimming removed 10 bases from V and 0 bases from J, with 16 bases in between. The CDR3 runs to 15 residues. CDR3 nucleotide sequence: TGTGCCACTACACCTGGACCGGTCTCTGGAAACACCATATATTTT. Its protein product is CATTPGPVSGNTIYF.

The sample holds a few counts of this clonotype. The CDR3 spells CSVEPRGTYNEQFF. CDR3 nucleotides: TGCAGCGTTGAACCCAGGGGGACCTACAATGAGCAGTTCTTC. The chain recombines TRBV29-1 with TRBJ2-1; 7 nucleotides agree with TRBD1. CDR3 length equals 14 residues. J gave up 2 bases and V 2 bases, and 3 bases lay outside the gene matches. Looked up from germline, CDR1 is SQVTM and CDR2 is ANQGSEA.

CDR3 sequence: CASLVGNTGELFF. The DNA of the CDR3 is TGTGCCAGCCTCGTAGGGAACACCGGGGAGCTGTTTTTT. The rearrangement uses TRBV2 and TRBJ2-2; D remains unclear. Germline V gene lookup returns CDR1 SNHLY and CDR2 FYNNEI. CDR3 size: 13 residues. Trimming left V 8 bases short and J 1 base short, with 8 bases between. The variable domain in full, with the rest retrieved from reference TRBV2 and TRBJ2-2, is EPEVTQTPSHQVTQMGQEVILRCVPISNHLYFYWYRQILGQKVEFLVSFYNNEISEKSEIFDDQFSVERPDGSNFTLKIRSTKLEDSAMYFCASLVGNTGELFFGEGSRLTVL.

V and J are TRBV3-1 and TRBJ2-5; perhaps TRBD1 as D (5 bases). The CDR3 has 14 amino acids. The germline CDR1 and CDR2 sequences are LGHDT and YNNKEL (reference sequence). V lost 3 bases and J lost 5, with 13 bases in between. The CDR3 DNA reads as TGTGCCAGCAGCCATCAACAGGATTGGGAGACCCAGTACTTC. Protein sequence: CASSHQQDWETQYF.

The rearrangement joins TRBV11-2 to TRBJ2-1, with D hard to call. The V gene's germline CDR1 is SGHAT and CDR2 FQNNGV. This CDR3 region has 15 residues. Trimming removed 5 bases at V and 0 bases at J, with 11 bases between. CDR3 sequence reads: CASSTTATSYNEQFF. DNA for the CDR3: TGTGCCAGCAGCACTACTGCCACCTCCTACAATGAGCAGTTCTTC. Full variable domain (rest looked up from reference TRBV11-2 and TRBJ2-1): EAGVAQSPRYKIIEKRQSVAFWCNPISGHATLYWYQQILGQGPKLLIQFQNNGVVDDSQLPKDRFSAERLKGVDSTLKIQPAKLEDSAVYLCASSTTATSYNEQFFGPGTRLTVL.

This clonotype was seen repeatedly, ten times or more. The V gene is TRBV29-1, the J gene TRBJ2-2; D remains ambiguous. CDR1 is SQVTM, CDR2 ANQGSEA, per germline. The CDR3 loop spans 13 amino acids. The V gene lost 3 bases and the J gene lost 1 base, with 6 bases spanning the gap. CDR3 DNA sequence: TGCAGCGTTGACCGACAGAACACCGGGGAGCTGTTTTTT. Protein: CSVDRQNTGELFF.

On this clonotype itself: Mismatch with germline at one junction end may stem from a read error. The chain couples TRBV24-1 to TRBJ2-7, with D unclear. The CDR3 is 11 residues long. Germline CDR1 and CDR2: KGHDR and SFDVKD. This CDR3 is CVTLAGYEQYF. CDR3 DNA sequence: TGTGTCACCCTGGCAGGATACGAGCAGTACTTC.

Ten or more counts support this clonotype. The chain joins TRBV7-9 to TRBJ2-7; 7 nucleotides line up with TRBD1. After removal of 3 bases from V and 4 bases from J, the junction contained 6 bases not matched to a gene. Germline loops: CDR1 SEHNR, CDR2 FQNEAQ (reference sequence). The CDR3 contains 14 residues. The CDR3 loop reads CASSFRGTAYEQYF. As DNA, the CDR3 is TGTGCCAGCAGCTTTCGAGGGACAGCATACGAGCAGTACTTC.

This clonotype turned up a few times. J is TRBJ2-1 and V is TRBV20-1, with TRBD2 matching over 9 bases. Germline lookup yields CDR1 DFQATT and CDR2 SNEGSKA (reference sequence). This CDR3 is 16 amino acids long. V was pared by 4 bases and J by 0 bases, with 7 bases of the junction left unmatched. The CDR3 DNA sequence: TGCAGTGCTAATTCGGGAGCGGGAGGCTCCTACAATGAGCAGTTCTTC. Translating gives CSANSGAGGSYNEQFF.

In its sample, this clonotype was seen many times. V is TRBV20-1 and J is TRBJ2-7; TRBD2 agrees at 8 bases. Germline lookup yields CDR1 DFQATT and CDR2 SNEGSKA (reference sequence). V lost 3 bases and J lost 2; bases outside the gene matches: 9. There are 15 residues in the CDR3. CDR3: CSASSTSGVTYEQYF. The CDR3 DNA reads TGCAGTGCTAGCTCTACTAGCGGAGTTACCTACGAGCAGTACTTC.

This clonotype turned up a few times. The chain joins TRBV29-1 to TRBJ2-7, with a possible D match to TRBD1 (5 bases). The germline V gene encodes CDR1 SQVTM and CDR2 ANQGSEA. With 1 base removed from V and 3 bases from J, the gap between germline ends came to 10 bases. The CDR3 is 13 residues long. In DNA, the CDR3 is TGCAGCGTTGAAGGGCAGGGATTCTACGAGCAGTACTTC. Protein product: CSVEGQGFYEQYF.

This chain uses TRBV7-6 with TRBJ2-3, with 11 bases fitting TRBD2. Looked up from germline, CDR1 is SGHVS and CDR2 is FNYEAQ. Losses at the gene ends were 1 base for V and 3 bases for J; bases not matched to a gene: 9. CDR3 size: 18 residues. The CDR3 DNA follows: TGTGCCAGCAGCTTAGTCCCGACTAGCGGGATTTCTACAGATACGCAGTATTTT. It codes for CASSLVPTSGISTDTQYF. Full variable domain (outside the CDR3, taken from reference TRBV7-6 and TRBJ2-3): GAGVSQSPRYKVTKRGQDVALRCDPISGHVSLYWYRQALGQGPEFLTYFNYEAQQDKSGLPNDRFSAERPEGSISTLTIQRTEQRDSAMYRCASSLVPTSGISTDTQYFGPGTRLTVL.

The sample holds one count of this clonotype. CDR3 DNA: TGTGCCAGCAGCTTTAGGGGGAGTCGTTATTCCGGGGAGCTGTTTTTT. Protein: CASSFRGSRYSGELFF. V gene TRBV7-2 combines with J gene TRBJ2-2, with D perhaps matching TRBD1 (6 bases). CDR1 is SGHTA and CDR2 is FQGNSA in the germline V gene. CDR3 length equals 16 residues. With 3 bases removed from V and 6 bases from J, the gap between germline ends came to 17 bases.

The CDR3 is CASSFGLLSGKDSYNEQFF. The CDR3 DNA follows: TGCGCCAGCAGCTTTGGTCTCCTTAGCGGGAAGGACTCCTACAATGAGCAGTTCTTC. The chain has TRBV5-1 and TRBJ2-1, with 8 bases identical to TRBD2. Looked up from germline, CDR1 is SGHRS and CDR2 is YFSETQ. This CDR3 has 19 residues. The junction had 13 bases not matched to a gene; V was cut back by 2 bases and J by 0 bases.